These 21 T cell receptor beta chains originate from one sample sequenced in a study of T cells in Graves' hyperthyroidism and ophthalmopathy. Amplified TCR beta CDR3 regions derived from RNA transcripts. HTBI primers were used for first-round RT-PCR of the TCR CDR3. TCRdb reanalysed the multiplex PCR reads using MiXCR and keeps one entry per CDR3 protein. The table lists hundreds of thousands of distinct CDR3 sequences, under 25% of them singletons. Sequencing input: blood. Every receptor here comes from a man aged 25-45 years with Graves' ophthalmopathy.

This clonotype was seen more than once but under ten times. The rearrangement links TRBV2 to TRBJ2-2; no reliable D call. V gave up 5 bases and J gave up 3 bases, with 16 bases separating them. The CDR3 covers 16 residues. Per germline, CDR1 SNHLY and CDR2 FYNNEI. The CDR3 sequence is CASSSWLYKDTGELFF. The DNA for the CDR3 is TGTGCCAGCAGTAGTTGGCTTTATAAAGACACCGGGGAGCTGTTTTTT.

In its sample, this clonotype was seen a few times. The chain recombines TRBV2 with TRBJ2-7, with TRBD1 matching over 9 bases. Germline lookup yields CDR1 SNHLY and CDR2 FYNNEI. There are 13 residues in the CDR3. V lost 7 bases, J lost 5 bases, and 6 bases stayed unmatched. CDR3 bases: TGTGCCAGCATCCTGGACAGGGGCCACGAGCAGTACTTC. It is translated as CASILDRGHEQYF.

The chain has TRBV5-4 and TRBJ2-7; D is tentatively TRBD1 or TRBD2 (6 bases each). The germline CDR1 and CDR2 sequences are SGHNT and YYREEE (reference sequence). This CDR3 is 15 amino acids long. Trimming took off 1 base at V and 0 bases at J, with 11 bases between the two ends. The chain's CDR3 is CASSLTGRNSYEQYF. The CDR3 region has the DNA TGTGCCAGCAGCTTGACAGGGAGGAACTCCTACGAGCAGTACTTC.

On this clonotype: The CDR3 carries no conserved terminal phenylalanine or tryptophan, so it likely arises from a read error. V and J are TRBV5-6 and TRBJ1-5; 8 bases line up with TRBD1. CDR1 SGHDT and CDR2 YYEEEE come from the germline V gene. The CDR3 totals 17 residues. Losses at the gene ends were 2 bases for V and 4 bases for J; bases not matched to a gene: 11. In DNA, the CDR3 is TGTGCCAGCAGCTTTTCCGGTCGCAGGGGGCTGAATCAGCCCCAGCATTCT. Protein product: CASSFSGRRGLNQPQHS.

In this sample, this clonotype turned up many times. The chain employs TRBV20-1 and TRBJ2-7, with D uncertain. The CDR3 runs to 11 residues. The ends were cut back, 6 bases at V and 6 bases at J, with 12 bases in the middle. Per the germline V gene, CDR1 is DFQATT and CDR2 is SNEGSKA (reference sequence). The CDR3 nucleotides read TGCAGTGCCCTCCTCTCGGGCGAGCAGTACTTC. This sequence encodes CSALLSGEQYF.

This clonotype has more than one count but fewer than ten. The chain joins TRBV29-1 to TRBJ2-7; perhaps TRBD1 as D (5 bases). CDR3 length: 14 amino acids. V lost 3 bases and J lost 3, with 15 bases in between. Germline assignment: CDR1 SQVTM and CDR2 ANQGSEA. CDR3 in DNA: TGCAGCGTTGACGGGCAGGGCATCGGCTACGAGCAGTACTTC. Residues: CSVDGQGIGYEQYF.

This clonotype was detected many times. The chain recombines TRBV6-1 with TRBJ1-1; 8 bases match TRBD1. The CDR3 spans 16 residues. V was pared by 0 bases and J by 10 bases, with 13 bases of the junction left unmatched. Germline CDR1 and CDR2: MNHNS and SASEGT. The CDR3 is CASSEARQGTAWGAFF. The CDR3 bases are TGTGCCAGCAGTGAAGCAAGACAGGGGACAGCATGGGGAGCTTTCTTT.

Points on this clonotype: With a much larger clone just one base away, this may be a read error. J is TRBJ2-7 and V is TRBV27; 11 nucleotides align to TRBD1. J was trimmed by 4 bases and V by 4 bases; bases with no gene match: 15. Germline V lookup: CDR1 MNHEY, CDR2 SMNVEV (reference sequence). The CDR3 runs 18 residues. The CDR3 region is CASSSSAGTGGGIYEQYF. In nucleotides, the CDR3 is TGTGCCAGCAGTTCATCTGCCGGGACAGGGGGGGGAATTTACGAGCAGTACTTC.

The chain has TRBV6-2 or TRBV6-3 and TRBJ1-1, with no clear D. The ends were cut back, 5 bases at V and 6 bases at J, with 13 bases in the middle. From germline, CDR1 is MNHEY and CDR2 SVGEGT. The length of the CDR3 is 13 residues. CDR3: CASSPYKGAEAFF. The CDR3 nucleotides read TGTGCCAGCAGTCCCTACAAGGGAGCTGAAGCTTTCTTT.

This rearrangement joins TRBV5-5 to TRBJ2-4; 9 positions match TRBD2. The length of the CDR3 is 18 residues. The germline V gene has CDR1 SGHKS and CDR2 YYEKEE (reference sequence). With V trimmed by 4 bases and J by 0 bases, 11 bases remained unmatched. The CDR3 DNA reads TGTGCCAGCAGCCCACCCTTGGCGGGAGGGATAGCCAAAAACATTCAGTACTTC. This encodes CASSPPLAGGIAKNIQYF.

This clonotype has only a few counts. The chain joins TRBV20-1 to TRBJ2-3; D unclear. The V gene's germline CDR1 is DFQATT and CDR2 SNEGSKA (reference sequence). V lost 0 bases to trimming and J lost 2 bases, with 6 bases between them. This CDR3 is built from 13 residues. The CDR3 nucleotides are TGCAGTGCTAGAGATCAGATCACAGATACGCAGTATTTT. It translates to CSARDQITDTQYF.

There are a few counts of this clonotype. The chain uses TRBV29-1 and TRBJ1-2; D unresolved. V lost 0 bases and J lost 5, with 10 bases in between. Per the germline V gene, CDR1 is SQVTM and CDR2 is ANQGSEA. The CDR3 covers 13 residues. CDR3 sequence (DNA): TGCAGCGTTGAAGATCGGACGGAATATGGCTACACCTTC. Residues: CSVEDRTEYGYTF. The entire variable domain, with the rest obtained from reference TRBV29-1 and TRBJ1-2, is as follows: SAVISQKPSRDICQRGTSLTIQCQVDSQVTMMFWYRQQPGQSLTLIATANQGSEATYESGFVIDKFPISRPNLTFSTLTVSNMSPEDSSIYLCSVEDRTEYGYTFGSGTRLTVV.

This clonotype was counted at least ten times. This chain connects TRBV24-1 to TRBJ2-3; 10 positions match TRBD1. Looked up from germline, CDR1 is KGHDR and CDR2 is SFDVKD. With 5 bases clipped from V and 2 bases from J, the junction kept 6 bases outside the gene matches. The CDR3 consists of 16 residues. CDR3 loop: CATSAGQGVHTDTQYF. In DNA form, the CDR3 reads TGTGCCACCAGTGCAGGACAGGGGGTTCACACAGATACGCAGTATTTT.

Points on this clonotype: This CDR3 fails to terminate in the conserved phenylalanine or tryptophan, so it likely reflects a read error. This chain joins TRBV10-3 and TRBJ1-2; D remains unclear. Per the germline V gene, CDR1 is ENHRY and CDR2 is SYGVKD. This CDR3 has 20 residues. Trimming took 2 bases from V and 8 from J, leaving 33 bases between them. CDR3: CAISETYVVRESDRGLGYTV. DNA for the CDR3: TGTGCCATCAGTGAGACCTACGTCGTGCGGGAGTCAGACCGGGGATTAGGCTACACCGTC.

The sample holds a few counts of this clonotype. CDR3 amino acids: CASSISGLYNEQFF. The CDR3 coding sequence is TGTGCCAGTAGTATTAGCGGGCTATACAATGAGCAGTTCTTC. The V gene is TRBV19, the J gene TRBJ2-1; 7 positions match TRBD2. CDR1 is LNHDA, CDR2 SQIVND, per germline (reference sequence). V dropped 3 bases and J dropped 4; count of bases not matched to a gene: 3. The CDR3 contains 14 residues.

This clonotype was recorded at least ten times. V and J are TRBV3-1 and TRBJ2-7, with 12 bases that match TRBD1. CDR3 length: 15 residues. V was pared by 5 bases and J by 7 bases, with 9 bases of the junction left unmatched. Per the germline V gene, CDR1 is LGHDT and CDR2 is YNNKEL (reference sequence). The CDR3 here is CASSWRGQGAGEQYF. CDR3 nucleotides: TGTGCCAGCAGCTGGAGGGGACAGGGGGCGGGAGAGCAGTACTTC.

This clonotype showed up just a few times. The chain employs TRBV18 and TRBJ2-7, with 8 bases that match TRBD2. J lost 2 bases, V lost 3 bases, and 6 bases had no gene match. The CDR3 totals 15 residues. CDR1 is KGHSH, CDR2 LQKENI, per germline. CDR3 DNA sequence: TGTGCCAGCTCACCTCCCGGGACTAGGCCCTACGAGCAGTACTTC. It yields the protein CASSPPGTRPYEQYF.

This clonotype was observed many times. For the CDR3, the DNA is TGTGCCAGCAGAAGGACAGGGCAAAACATGAACACTGAAGCTTTCTTT. It codes for CASRRTGQNMNTEAFF. J is TRBJ1-1 and V is TRBV28; 8 nucleotides match TRBD1. The V segment lost 6 bases and the J segment 0 bases; nucleotides outside the gene matches: 9. CDR1 and CDR2 (germline): MDHEN, SYDVKM. The length of the CDR3 is 16 residues.

The chain joins TRBV19 to TRBJ2-7; the match to TRBD1 covers 8 bases. The trim removed 6 bases at V and 2 bases at J, leaving 6 bases unmatched. Per the germline V gene, CDR1 is LNHDA and CDR2 is SQIVND (reference sequence). The CDR3 is 14 amino acids. In DNA form, the CDR3 reads TGTGCCAGTAGACGACAGGGGAGCCCCTACGAGCAGTACTTC. This gives the protein CASRRQGSPYEQYF.

This chain joins TRBV2 and TRBJ2-5; 10 nucleotides agree with TRBD2. The germline CDR1 and CDR2 sequences are SNHLY and FYNNEI. With V trimmed by 6 bases and J by 5 bases, 15 bases remained unmatched. The CDR3 runs 17 residues. CDR3 sequence reads: CASSRLAGIRKGETQYF. In nucleotides, the CDR3 is TGTGCCAGCAGCCGACTAGCGGGTATCCGAAAGGGGGAGACCCAGTACTTC. Full variable domain (missing parts from reference TRBV2 and TRBJ2-5): EPEVTQTPSHQVTQMGQEVILRCVPISNHLYFYWYRQILGQKVEFLVSFYNNEISEKSEIFDDQFSVERPDGSNFTLKIRSTKLEDSAMYFCASSRLAGIRKGETQYFGPGTRLLVL.

This chain joins TRBV6-2 or TRBV6-3 and TRBJ2-1; D call uncertain. V was shortened by 5 bases and J by 2 bases, with 10 bases between the two germline ends. The CDR3 contains 14 residues. Germline CDR1 is MNHEY and CDR2 is SVGEGT. The chain's CDR3 is CASSTDITYNEQFF. DNA for the CDR3: TGTGCCAGCAGTACCGATATTACCTACAATGAGCAGTTCTTC.